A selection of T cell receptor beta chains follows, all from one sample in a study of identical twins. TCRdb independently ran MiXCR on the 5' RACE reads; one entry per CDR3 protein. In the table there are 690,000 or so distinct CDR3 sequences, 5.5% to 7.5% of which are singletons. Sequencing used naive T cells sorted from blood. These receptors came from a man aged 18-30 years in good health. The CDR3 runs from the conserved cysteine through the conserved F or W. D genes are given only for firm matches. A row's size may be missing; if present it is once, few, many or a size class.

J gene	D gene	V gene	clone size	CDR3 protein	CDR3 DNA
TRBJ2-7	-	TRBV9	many	CASSPEGGIYEQYF	TGTGCCAGCAGCCCAGAGGGGGGGATCTACGAGCAGTACTTC
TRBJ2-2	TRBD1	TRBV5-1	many	CASSTPGGANTGELFF	TGCGCCAGCAGCACACCAGGGGGCGCGAACACCGGGGAGCTGTTTTTT
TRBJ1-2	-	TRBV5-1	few	CASSYRLDGAGYTF	TGCGCCAGCAGCTACCGGCTTGATGGGGCTGGCTACACCTTC
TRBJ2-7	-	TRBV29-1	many	CSVGGNYEQYF	TGCAGCGTTGGCGGGAACTACGAGCAGTACTTC
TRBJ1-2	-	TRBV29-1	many	CSVGSTVDRRNGYTF	TGCAGCGTCGGATCTACGGTTGACAGACGAAATGGCTACACCTTC
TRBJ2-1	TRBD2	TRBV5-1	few	CASSRGAGEYNEQFF	TGCGCCAGCAGCCGGGGAGCGGGAGAGTACAATGAGCAGTTCTTC
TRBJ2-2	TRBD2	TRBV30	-	CAWRATSGSSTGELFF	TGTGCCTGGAGGGCTACTAGCGGGAGCAGCACCGGGGAGCTGTTTTTT
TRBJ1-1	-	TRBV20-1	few	CSAYQYLMNTEAFF	TGCAGTGCCTATCAGTACCTCATGAACACTGAAGCTTTCTTT
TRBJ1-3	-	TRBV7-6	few	CASSPHLGDSGNTIYF	TGTGCCAGCAGCCCGCATCTGGGGGACTCTGGAAACACCATATATTTT
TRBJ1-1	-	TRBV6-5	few	CASSRGREAFF	TGTGCCAGCAGCCGCGGACGAGAAGCTTTCTTT
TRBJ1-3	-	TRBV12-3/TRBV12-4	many	CASRPNLLGNTIYF	TGTGCCAGCAGGCCAAACCTCCTTGGAAACACCATATATTTT
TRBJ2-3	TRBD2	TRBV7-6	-	CASSLTSGSRTDTQYF	TGTGCCAGCAGCTTAACTAGCGGGAGTCGTACAGATACGCAGTATTTT
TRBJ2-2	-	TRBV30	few	CAWSVQSGELFF	TGTGCCTGGAGTGTTCAGAGCGGGGAGCTGTTTTTT
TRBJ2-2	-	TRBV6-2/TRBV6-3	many	CASSLAATGELFF	TGTGCCAGCAGTTTAGCGGCCACCGGGGAGCTGTTTTTT